This T cell receptor (beta chain) was recovered during a study of cytomegalovirus exposure and HLA in healthy donors. General observations from the study: With later analysis, a missense DCLRE1C variant became linked to TCR beta V- and J-gene trimming. Later analysis suggested links between common viral pathogens and several top significant clusters. There were over 150 TCR beta chains listed as cytomegalovirus-associated.

Trimming cost V 3 bases and J 6 bases; bases outside gene matches: 5. The CDR3 extends over 16 amino acids. Per germline, CDR1 MGHRA and CDR2 YSYEKL. PCR was performed using 60 Vbeta and 13 Jbeta primers. Generated by immunoSEQ multiplex PCR, the TCRdb table keeps only in-frame clones and is missing some. The table has about 97,000 clones, roughly 60% seen once. Concerning this clone itself: Its antigen is not identified.

The receptor was isolated from a human donor in good health. Sequenced sample: PBMCs. This chain links TRBV4-1 with TRBJ2-2, with TRBD2 matching 12 bases. The CDR3: CASSQVRLAGAGELFF. DNA of the CDR3: TGCGCCAGCAGCCAGGTCAGACTAGCGGGAGCCGGGGAGCTGTTTTTT.